The 20 T cell receptor beta chains below come from one sample, sequenced in a study of PD-1 blockade in classical Hodgkin lymphoma. The patients all showed relapse after autologous stem cell transplantation, while their brentuximab vedotin exposure varied. The table came from immunoSEQ multiplex PCR; TCRdb's copy has only in-frame clones and leaves some out. The table includes about 40,000 clones, 87% detected once. Sequenced material: peripheral blood mononuclear cells (PBMCs), taken at baseline. These receptors originate from a human donor with classical Hodgkin lymphoma.

The rearrangement joins TRBV18 to TRBJ1-2; 8 bases are a match to TRBD1. The CDR3 totals 15 residues. V shed 1 base, J shed 7 bases, and the junction held 8 bases outside the gene matches. The germline V gene has CDR1 KGHSH and CDR2 LQKENI. The CDR3 region is CASSPRTGNLGGYTF. CDR3 DNA sequence: TGTGCCAGCTCACCACGGACAGGGAATTTAGGTGGCTACACCTTC. The whole variable domain, remainder taken from reference TRBV18 and TRBJ1-2, is NAGVMQNPRHLVRRRGQEARLRCSPMKGHSHVYWYRQLPEEGLKFMVYLQKENIIDESGMPKERFSAEFPKEGPSILRIQQVVRGDSAAYFCASSPRTGNLGGYTFGSGTRLTVV.

The chain is built from TRBV5-1 and TRBJ2-2, with 7 bases aligning to TRBD1. From germline, CDR1 is SGHRS and CDR2 YFSETQ. The CDR3 is 15 residues long. The ends lost 5 bases at V and 1 base at J; junction bases unmatched: 5. The CDR3 DNA is TGCGCCAGCAGGCTAAGACAGGGGAACACCGGGGAGCTGTTTTTT. Translation: CASRLRQGNTGELFF.

This sequence joins TRBV6-1 and TRBJ2-1, with no clear D. The CDR3 consists of 13 residues. Germline V gene lookup returns CDR1 MNHNS and CDR2 SASEGT. The ends were cut back, 3 bases at V and 2 bases at J, with 5 bases in the middle. For the CDR3, the DNA is TGTGCCAGCAGTGAGTTTGCCTACAATGAGCAGTTCTTC. Protein product: CASSEFAYNEQFF.

This chain connects TRBV4-1 to TRBJ2-1; tentative D call: TRBD1 (6 bases). The length of the CDR3 is 15 residues. Germline V gene lookup returns CDR1 MGHRA and CDR2 YSYEKL. V shed 5 bases and J shed 5 bases, with 16 bases lying between them. CDR3 region: CASSTPGTKNNEQFF. DNA for the CDR3: TGCGCCAGCAGCACGCCCGGGACAAAAAACAATGAGCAGTTCTTC.

The rearrangement joins TRBV7-2 to TRBJ2-3; perhaps TRBD1 as D (6 bases). Trimming took 4 bases from V and 6 from J, leaving 11 bases between them. The CDR3 runs to 13 residues. The V gene's germline CDR1 is SGHTA and CDR2 FQGNSA. The CDR3 bases are TGTGCCAGCAGCTCCTGGGGGCTGGATACGCAGTATTTT. Its protein is CASSSWGLDTQYF.

V gene TRBV7-3 combines with J gene TRBJ2-1, with 8 positions matching TRBD2. V trimming: 4 bases; J trimming: 7 bases; junction bases outside the gene matches: 9. Germline loops: CDR1 SGHTA, CDR2 FQGTGA. The CDR3 has 15 amino acids. This CDR3 is CASSYRGLVGNEQFF. CDR3 in DNA: TGTGCCAGCAGCTACCGGGGACTAGTTGGGAATGAGCAGTTCTTC. The variable domain in full, completed from reference TRBV7-3 and TRBJ2-1, reads GAGVSQTPSNKVTEKGKYVELRCDPISGHTALYWYRQSLGQGPEFLIYFQGTGAADDSGLPNDRFFAVRPEGSVSTLKIQRTERGDSAVYLCASSYRGLVGNEQFFGPGTRLTVL.

This clone was seen a single time. V gene TRBV7-9 combines with J gene TRBJ2-5, with D perhaps TRBD1 (6 bases). V shed 1 base and J shed 5 bases, with 17 bases lying between them. Germline V gives CDR1 SEHNR, CDR2 FQNEAQ (reference sequence). CDR3 size: 16 residues. This chain's CDR3 is CASSLDGGQGRETQYF. In DNA, the CDR3 is TGTGCCAGCAGCTTAGACGGTGGGCAGGGGCGGGAGACCCAGTACTTC.

The chain has TRBV7-2 and TRBJ1-2; possible D gene TRBD1, 5 bases. The germline V gene encodes CDR1 SGHTA and CDR2 FQGNSA. The germline V and J ends were trimmed by 3 bases and 6 bases, with 17 bases remaining between them. The CDR3 sequence is 15 residues long. Here the CDR3 reads CASSFKAGPRDGYTF. The CDR3 coding sequence is TGTGCCAGCAGCTTTAAGGCAGGGCCCAGGGATGGCTACACCTTC. The full variable domain, completed using reference TRBV7-2 and TRBJ1-2, is GAGVSQSPSNKVTEKGKDVELRCDPISGHTALYWYRQSLGQGLEFLIYFQGNSAPDKSGLPSDRFSAERTGGSVSTLTIQRTQQEDSAVYLCASSFKAGPRDGYTFGSGTRLTVV.

V and J are TRBV7-2 and TRBJ1-5; D is unresolved. Trimming cost V 5 bases and J 2 bases, with 13 bases left between them. There are 15 residues in the CDR3. The germline V gene encodes CDR1 SGHTA and CDR2 FQGNSA. In nucleotides, the CDR3 is TGTGCCAGCAGCCCCCGATCTGTAGGCAATCAGCCCCAGCATTTT. This encodes CASSPRSVGNQPQHF.

The V and J genes are TRBV6-5 and TRBJ2-3, with a tentative D call TRBD2 (5 bases). V lost 6 bases and J 1 base, leaving 14 bases between the germline ends. Germline CDR1 reads MNHEY; CDR2 reads SVGAGI. The CDR3 is 15 amino acids. In nucleotides, the CDR3 is TGTGCCAGCAGCCGGACGGGAAGGGGCACAGATACGCAGTATTTT. Amino acid sequence: CASSRTGRGTDTQYF.

The chain joins TRBV7-2 to TRBJ1-2, with D hard to call. CDR1 and CDR2 from the germline V gene are SGHTA and FQGNSA. The CDR3 extends over 13 amino acids. The V end lost 1 base, the J end lost 7 bases, and 10 bases lay between the germline ends. The CDR3, as DNA: TGTGCCAGCAGCTTAGAAATACGGTTTGGCTACACCTTC. Translating it yields CASSLEIRFGYTF.

A single count supports this clone. The rearrangement uses TRBV2 and TRBJ1-5; 7 nucleotides align to TRBD1. The trim removed 8 bases at V and 1 base at J, leaving 2 bases unmatched. The germline CDR1 and CDR2 sequences are SNHLY and FYNNEI. This CDR3 contains 13 residues. The CDR3 DNA sequence: TGTGCCAGCGGGACAGAAAGCAATCAGCCCCAGCATTTT. This gives the protein CASGTESNQPQHF.

V and J are TRBV15 and TRBJ2-7; no clear D gene. Trimming stripped 1 base from V and 8 bases from J, with 21 bases between. Germline CDR1 reads LNHNV; CDR2 reads YYDKDF (reference sequence). This CDR3 comprises 16 residues. The CDR3 loop is CATSRAYSAEYEKQYF. The CDR3 nucleotides are TGTGCCACCAGCAGAGCCTATTCGGCAGAGTACGAGAAGCAGTACTTC.

V usage is TRBV27 and J usage is TRBJ1-1; D gene uncertain. The CDR3 runs to 13 residues. Germline V gives CDR1 MNHEY, CDR2 SMNVEV (reference sequence). V lost 2 bases to trimming and J lost 6 bases, with 10 bases between them. Written as DNA, the CDR3 is TGTGCCAGCAGTTTAAAAATTTTCGCTGAAGCTTTCTTT. Its translation: CASSLKIFAEAFF.

The chain uses TRBV9 and TRBJ1-6; 7 bases line up with TRBD1. Germline CDR1 reads SGDLS; CDR2 reads YYNGEE. V was pared by 6 bases and J by 6 bases, with 9 bases of the junction left unmatched. There are 15 residues in the CDR3. The CDR3 DNA reads TGTGCCAGCACCGTGGATAGACAGGGTAATTCACCCCTCCACTTT. This gives the protein CASTVDRQGNSPLHF.

This chain joins TRBV15 and TRBJ1-3; D not certain. V lost 1 base and J 0 bases, leaving 10 bases between the germline ends. CDR1 is LNHNV and CDR2 is YYDKDF in the germline V gene (reference sequence). This CDR3 spans 16 amino acids. CDR3 nucleotides: TGTGCCACCAGCAGAGTGGAGGCTCCCTCTGGAAACACCATATATTTT. Protein product: CATSRVEAPSGNTIYF.

This clone came up once. The DNA of the CDR3 is TGTGCCAGCAGCTTAGGGCGACAGGGCCGGCAGCCCCAGCATTTT. Its translation: CASSLGRQGRQPQHF. The gene calls are TRBV11-2 and TRBJ1-5; 7 positions match TRBD1. CDR1 and CDR2 (germline): SGHAT, FQNNGV. V was pared by 1 base and J by 7 bases, with 7 bases of the junction left unmatched. The CDR3 runs 15 residues. Full variable domain (remainder filled in from reference TRBV11-2 and TRBJ1-5): EAGVAQSPRYKIIEKRQSVAFWCNPISGHATLYWYQQILGQGPKLLIQFQNNGVVDDSQLPKDRFSAERLKGVDSTLKIQPAKLEDSAVYLCASSLGRQGRQPQHFGDGTRLSIL.

This clone was seen a few times. This chain uses TRBV9 with TRBJ2-2; D ambiguous. The CDR3 spans 15 residues. The germline V gene has CDR1 SGDLS and CDR2 YYNGEE. The V end was cut by 3 bases, the J end by 0 bases, with 9 bases between. CDR3 in amino acids: CASSGASSNTGELFF. The CDR3 DNA follows: TGTGCCAGCAGCGGGGCGAGCTCGAACACCGGGGAGCTGTTTTTT.

The count of this clone is one. The chain has TRBV2 and TRBJ2-1; no definite D call. The CDR3 loop spans 15 amino acids. V lost 4 bases to trimming and J lost 7 bases, with 17 bases between them. Germline CDR1 and CDR2: SNHLY and FYNNEI. CDR3 loop: CASSVPATGGNEQFF. The CDR3 DNA follows: TGTGCCAGCAGTGTCCCAGCGACGGGTGGGAATGAGCAGTTCTTC.

The chain joins TRBV4-1 to TRBJ2-5, with 9 positions matching TRBD2. CDR3 length: 16 residues. Germline V CDR1 and CDR2: MGHRA, YSYEKL. The trim removed 0 bases at V and 4 bases at J, leaving 6 bases unmatched. The CDR3 DNA reads as TGCGCCAGCAGCCAAGATGTGCGGGGGGGCCGAGAGACCCAGTACTTC. This sequence encodes CASSQDVRGGRETQYF.